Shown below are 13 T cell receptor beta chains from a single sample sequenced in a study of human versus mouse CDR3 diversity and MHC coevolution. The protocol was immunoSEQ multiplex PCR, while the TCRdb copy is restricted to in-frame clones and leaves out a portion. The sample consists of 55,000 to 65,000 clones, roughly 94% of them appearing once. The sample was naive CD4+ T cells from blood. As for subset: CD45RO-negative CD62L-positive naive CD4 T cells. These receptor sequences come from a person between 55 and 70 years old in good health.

CDR3 protein: CASSSSPGQGNSPLHF. The CDR3 bases are TGTGCCAGCAGCTCGAGTCCGGGACAGGGTAATTCACCCCTCCACTTT. The chain couples TRBV5-4 to TRBJ1-6, with TRBD1 matching over 9 bases. CDR1 and CDR2 from the germline V gene are SGHNT and YYREEE (reference sequence). The CDR3 spans 16 residues. With V trimmed by 3 bases and J by 6 bases, 7 bases remained unmatched.

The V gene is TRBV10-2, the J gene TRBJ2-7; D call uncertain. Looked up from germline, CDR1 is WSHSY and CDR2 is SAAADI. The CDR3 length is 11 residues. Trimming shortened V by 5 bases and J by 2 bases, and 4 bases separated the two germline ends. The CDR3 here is CASSPAYEQYF. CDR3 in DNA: TGCGCCAGCAGTCCAGCCTACGAGCAGTACTTC.

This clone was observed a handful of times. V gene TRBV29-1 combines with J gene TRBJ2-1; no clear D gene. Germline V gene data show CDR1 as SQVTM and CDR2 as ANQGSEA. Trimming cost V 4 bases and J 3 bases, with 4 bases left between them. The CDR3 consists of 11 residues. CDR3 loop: CSVGNYNEQFF. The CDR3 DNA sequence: TGCAGCGTTGGTAACTACAATGAGCAGTTCTTC.

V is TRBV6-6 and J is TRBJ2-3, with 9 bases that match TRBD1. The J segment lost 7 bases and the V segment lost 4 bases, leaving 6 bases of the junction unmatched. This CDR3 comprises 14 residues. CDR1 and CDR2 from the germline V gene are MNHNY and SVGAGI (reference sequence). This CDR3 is CASSSVDRGHTQYF. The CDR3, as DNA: TGTGCCAGCAGTTCCGTGGACAGGGGCCATACGCAGTATTTT.

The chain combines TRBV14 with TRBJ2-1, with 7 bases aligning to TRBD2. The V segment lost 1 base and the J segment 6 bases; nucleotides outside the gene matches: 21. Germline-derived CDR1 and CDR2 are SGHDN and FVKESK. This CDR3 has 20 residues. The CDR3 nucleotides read TGTGCCAGCAGCCAAGGTGGACCTTGGGGTGCGGGAGCCGGTGGCAATGAGCAGTTCTTC. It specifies CASSQGGPWGAGAGGNEQFF.

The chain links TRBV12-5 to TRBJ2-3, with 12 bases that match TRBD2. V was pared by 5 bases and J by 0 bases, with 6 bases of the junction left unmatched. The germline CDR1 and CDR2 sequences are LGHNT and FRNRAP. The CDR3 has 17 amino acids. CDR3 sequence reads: CASGLGLAGGSTDTQYF. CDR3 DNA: TGTGCTAGTGGTCTAGGGCTAGCGGGAGGGAGCACAGATACGCAGTATTTT.

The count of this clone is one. The CDR3 here is CASRSKGALHEQYF. The CDR3 region has the DNA TGCGCCAGCAGGTCGAAGGGGGCACTCCACGAGCAGTACTTC. This chain links TRBV10-1 with TRBJ2-7; 7 bases line up with TRBD1. The germline V gene has CDR1 WNHNN and CDR2 SYGVQD (reference sequence). The CDR3 is 14 residues long. J gave up 5 bases and V 6 bases, and 10 bases lay outside the gene matches.

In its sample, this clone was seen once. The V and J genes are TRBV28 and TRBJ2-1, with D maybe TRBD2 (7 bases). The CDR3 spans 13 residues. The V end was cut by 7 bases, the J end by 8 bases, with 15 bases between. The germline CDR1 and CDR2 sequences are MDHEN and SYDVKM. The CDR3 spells CASNSGGHDEQFF. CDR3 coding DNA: TGTGCCAGCAACTCGGGGGGACATGATGAGCAGTTCTTC.

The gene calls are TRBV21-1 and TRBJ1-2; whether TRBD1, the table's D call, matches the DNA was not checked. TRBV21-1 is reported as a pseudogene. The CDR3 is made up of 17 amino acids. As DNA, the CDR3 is TGTGCCAGCAGAGGTAGTGTAGGCTACAGAAAGACCTATGGCTACACCTTC. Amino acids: CASRGSVGYRKTYGYTF.

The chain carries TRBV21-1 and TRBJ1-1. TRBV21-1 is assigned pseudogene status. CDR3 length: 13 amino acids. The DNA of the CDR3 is TGTGCCAGCCCAAGGGACTCTGCCACTGAAGCTTTCTTT. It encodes CASPRDSATEAFF.

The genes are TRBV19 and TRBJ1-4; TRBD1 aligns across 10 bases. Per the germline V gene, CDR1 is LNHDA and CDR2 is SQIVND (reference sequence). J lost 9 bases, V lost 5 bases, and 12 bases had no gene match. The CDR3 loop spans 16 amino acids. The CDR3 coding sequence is TGTGCCAGTAGTCCTTCGCAGACAGGGGGCGGACAAAAACTGTTTTTT. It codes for CASSPSQTGGGQKLFF.

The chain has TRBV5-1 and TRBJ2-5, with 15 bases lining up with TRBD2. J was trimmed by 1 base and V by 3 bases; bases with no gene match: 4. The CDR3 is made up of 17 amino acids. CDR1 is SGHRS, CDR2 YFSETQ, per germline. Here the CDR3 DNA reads TGCGCCAGCAGCTCGGGACTAGCGGGAGGCCCCCAAGAGACCCAGTACTTC. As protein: CASSSGLAGGPQETQYF.

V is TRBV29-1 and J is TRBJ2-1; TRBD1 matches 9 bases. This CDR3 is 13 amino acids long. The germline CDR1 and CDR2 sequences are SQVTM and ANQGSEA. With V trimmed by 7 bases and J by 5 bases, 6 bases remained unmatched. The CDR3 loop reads CSADRTGDNEQFF. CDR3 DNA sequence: TGCAGCGCCGACAGGACAGGGGACAATGAGCAGTTCTTC.